This T cell receptor beta chain comes out of a study of radiotherapy plus CTLA-4 blockade in lung cancer. Study-level points and caveats: Interferon-beta, together with early blood T cell clone dynamics, reportedly best predicted response. After radiotherapy and ipilimumab, tumor-derived clones expanded in peripheral blood.

Method: immunoSEQ multiplex PCR; TCRdb's copy keeps in-frame clones and lacks some. The sample holds 95,000 to 150,000 clones; more than 80% are singletons and the top ten take just under 7%. With 0 bases clipped from V and 4 bases from J, the junction kept 1 base outside the gene matches. The germline V gene encodes CDR1 SGHRS and CDR2 YFSETQ. The CDR3 has 14 residues. On this clone itself: The antigen remains unidentified.

The clonotype comes from a human donor with non-small cell lung cancer that progressed on radiotherapy plus ipilimumab. The material sequenced was peripheral blood, taken from a patient treated with radiotherapy plus ipilimumab. This chain joins TRBV5-1 and TRBJ2-5, with TRBD1 identical over 9 bases. This CDR3 is CASSLDRGRETQYF. CDR3 bases: TGCGCCAGCAGCTTGGACAGGGGGCGAGAGACCCAGTACTTC. The entire variable domain, with the rest obtained from reference TRBV5-1 and TRBJ2-5, is as follows: KAGVTQTPRYLIKTRGQQVTLSCSPISGHRSVSWYQQTPGQGLQFLFEYFSETQRNKGNFPGRFSGRQFSNSRSEMNVSTLELGDSALYLCASSLDRGRETQYFGPGTRLLVL.